This T cell receptor beta chain was observed in a study of OX40 agonist ivuxolimab in advanced cancers. For this clone: Its target is unknown.

Libraries were prepared by immunoSEQ multiplex PCR; TCRdb keeps only in-frame clonotypes and omits some of them. There are tens of thousands of clones in the sample; about 86% occur only once, and about 2.1% lies in the top ten. Trimming took 4 bases from V and 7 from J, leaving 7 bases between them. This CDR3 is built from 11 residues. Germline CDR1 is SGHTA and CDR2 is FQGTGA. Study-wide results and caveats: CD8+ T cells (on average) carried more expanded clones than CD4+ T cells.

The V and J genes are TRBV7-3 and TRBJ1-1; D ambiguous. The sequences come from CD4+ or CD8+ T cells sorted from blood, collected in a trial of the OX40 agonist ivuxolimab. The sequence was collected from an adult with an advanced solid tumor such as melanoma, head and neck, liver or kidney cancer. CDR3 residues: CASSYSFEAFF. The CDR3 coding sequence is TGTGCCAGCAGCTATAGTTTTGAAGCTTTCTTT.